This T cell receptor (beta chain) appears in the sequencing data of a study of blood T cells in healthy people across ages. Study information: Capture by template switching was about one barcoded beta molecule per two T cells. Study results and limitations: Naive CD4+ cells and diversity were both higher in long-lived donors than in aged donors. Because sorting was not performed, PBMCs prevented conclusive naive versus antigen-experienced comparison.

Isolation yielded PBMCs, at least 6 million per sample, in every case. The ends lost 8 bases at V and 5 bases at J; junction bases unmatched: 9. Germline CDR1 reads LNHNV; CDR2 reads YYDKDF (reference sequence). The CDR3 runs 14 residues. The use of a sample-barcoded 5' primer and a J-beta primer mix characterized a second PCR of roughly 6 to 11 cycles. TCRdb passed the 5' RACE reads through MiXCR, listing each CDR3 protein once. The sample has more than 800,000 distinct CDR3 sequences; over 35% are singletons. This clonotype showed up just a few times. Its antigen is unknown. This clonotype was obtained from a woman aged 60-75 years in good health. The J gene is TRBJ2-3, the V gene TRBV15; 8 nucleotides match TRBD2. Sample: blood. The CDR3 is CATGREGLRDTQYF. In nucleotides, the CDR3 is TGTGCCACCGGTCGGGAGGGCCTCCGAGATACGCAGTATTTT.